This T cell receptor (beta chain) was retrieved from a study of T cells in Graves' hyperthyroidism and ophthalmopathy. This clonotype was detected a few times. The target antigen is unknown. Aged 18 to 65, the patients had hyperthyroidism that was newly diagnosed and had lasted under 2 months. Patients were excluded for uncontrolled infection, other autoimmune disease, pregnancy or lactation. Diagnoses rested on clinical symptoms, serum thyroxine and TRAb, thyroid ultrasound and orbital computed tomography. RNA transcripts gave rise to amplified TCR beta CDR3 regions. A set of HTBI primers served as the primers for a first-round RT-PCR of the TCR CDR3. Using its own MiXCR run on the multiplex PCR reads, TCRdb lists one record per CDR3 protein. The sample includes about 420,000 distinct CDR3 sequences, around 15% of them seen just once. The study, taken as a whole, reports: The model forecast ophthalmopathy, anticipating it by a median roughly 6 months before onset.

Trimming cost V 2 bases and J 0 bases, with 11 bases left between them. This CDR3 spans 16 amino acids. The germline V gene has CDR1 SGHKS and CDR2 YYEKEE (reference sequence). Sequenced sample: blood. This sequence was found in a woman aged 18-35 years with Graves' hyperthyroidism. This sequence joins TRBV5-5 and TRBJ2-2, with D perhaps matching TRBD2 (6 bases). The CDR3 DNA sequence: TGTGCCAGCAGCTTAGGTCTAGCGTCGAACACCGGGGAGCTGTTTTTT. Translation: CASSLGLASNTGELFF. The variable domain in full, completed from reference TRBV5-5 and TRBJ2-2, reads DAGVTQSPTHLIKTRGQQVTLRCSPISGHKSVSWYQQVLGQGPQFIFQYYEKEERGRGNFPDRFSARQFPNYSSELNVNALLLGDSALYLCASSLGLASNTGELFFGEGSRLTVL.